This entry lists 18 T cell receptor beta chains sequenced from one sample in a study of cytomegalovirus exposure and HLA in healthy donors. In the PCR, 60 Vbeta and 13 Jbeta primers were used. The method was immunoSEQ multiplex PCR; TCRdb's version includes in-frame clones alone and lacks a portion of them. The sample features around 100,000 clones, with 3% to 3.5% in its top ten. The specimen sequenced was PBMCs. These TCRs come from a man aged 35-49 years in good health and CMV-seronegative.

V gene TRBV5-4 combines with J gene TRBJ1-1; possible D gene TRBD1, 5 bases. There are 13 residues in the CDR3. Trimming cost V 4 bases and J 1 base, with 8 bases left between them. Germline CDR1 is SGHNT and CDR2 is YYREEE (reference sequence). CDR3 protein: CASSRGGNTEAFF. CDR3 DNA: TGTGCCAGCAGCCGCGGGGGGAACACTGAAGCTTTCTTT.

The V gene is TRBV7-2, the J gene TRBJ2-7; TRBD1 agrees at 7 bases. The CDR3 contains 17 residues. The J segment lost 3 bases and the V segment lost 5 bases, leaving 16 bases of the junction unmatched. Germline assignment: CDR1 SGHTA and CDR2 FQGNSA. The CDR3 sequence: CASSRNIDGTVDYEQYF. CDR3 sequence (DNA): TGTGCCAGCAGCCGGAATATCGATGGGACAGTAGACTACGAGCAGTACTTC.

The chain's CDR3 is CASSGTENTEAFF. CDR3 sequence (DNA): TGCGCCAGCAGCGGGACAGAGAACACTGAAGCTTTCTTT. This chain joins TRBV10-2 and TRBJ1-1, with 7 bases identical to TRBD1. The CDR3 is made up of 13 amino acids. The germline V gene encodes CDR1 WSHSY and CDR2 SAAADI. The ends lost 6 bases at V and 1 base at J; junction bases unmatched: 2.

The V gene is TRBV28, the J gene TRBJ2-6; TRBD2 is a possible D gene (6 bases). The CDR3 spans 14 residues. Per the germline V gene, CDR1 is MDHEN and CDR2 is SYDVKM. V was pared by 5 bases and J by 3 bases, with 8 bases between. The CDR3 spells CASSQAGGANVLTF. CDR3 DNA: TGTGCCAGCAGTCAAGCGGGTGGGGCCAACGTCCTGACTTTC.

The chain is built from TRBV9 and TRBJ2-5; 9 bases align to TRBD1. The J call may be incorrect, as the DNA end agrees better with TRBJ2-7. CDR3 length: 15 amino acids. Germline V gene lookup returns CDR1 SGDLS and CDR2 YYNGEE. CDR3 in DNA: TGTGCCAGCAGCGCGGGACAGGGAACAACCTACGAGCAGTACTTC. This gives the protein CASSAGQGTTYEQYF.

V usage is TRBV5-6 and J usage is TRBJ2-4, with D maybe TRBD2 (5 bases). The germline V gene encodes CDR1 SGHDT and CDR2 YYEEEE. V was trimmed by 0 bases and J by 8 bases, leaving 12 bases between them. This CDR3 contains 14 residues. The DNA for the CDR3 is TGTGCCAGCAGCTTGGGCGGGTGGAGTGACATTCAGTACTTC. It is translated as CASSLGGWSDIQYF. The full variable domain, rest sourced from reference TRBV5-6 and TRBJ2-4, is DAGVTQSPTHLIKTRGQQVTLRCSPKSGHDTVSWYQQALGQGPQFIFQYYEEEERQRGNFPDRFSGHQFPNYSSELNVNALLLGDSALYLCASSLGGWSDIQYFGAGTRLSVL.

The rearrangement links TRBV9 to TRBJ2-2; 10 bases match TRBD1. CDR3 length equals 17 residues. V lost 1 base and J lost 3; bases outside the gene matches: 6. Germline V CDR1 and CDR2: SGDLS, YYNGEE. Written as DNA, the CDR3 is TGTGCCAGCAGCGTACCGGGACAGGGGATACACACCGGGGAGCTGTTTTTT. It codes for CASSVPGQGIHTGELFF.

Details on this clone: The same CDR3 arises from other DNA sequences in this sample as well. CDR3: CASSYRTGNNEQYF. CDR3 sequence (DNA): TGTGCCAGCAGTTACCGAACAGGGAACAACGAGCAGTACTTC. The J gene is TRBJ2-7, the V gene TRBV6-5; TRBD1 might be the D (6 bases). The V and J ends lost 2 bases and 5 bases respectively, with 13 bases between them. CDR3 length equals 14 residues. Germline CDR1 MNHEY, CDR2 SVGAGI.

The chain recombines TRBV7-9 with TRBJ2-7; 10 bases agree with TRBD2. This CDR3 contains 15 residues. The V and J ends lost 1 base and 2 bases, in that order; junction bases with no gene match: 2. Per germline, CDR1 SEHNR and CDR2 FQNEAQ (reference sequence). CDR3 DNA: TGTGCCAGCAGCTTAGGGACTAGCGGCCCCTACGAGCAGTACTTC. It specifies CASSLGTSGPYEQYF.

V and J are TRBV7-7 and TRBJ2-2; 8 bases line up with TRBD2. Germline CDR1 reads SSHAT; CDR2 reads FNYEAQ (reference sequence). The CDR3 length is 14 residues. The trim removed 2 bases at V and 5 bases at J, leaving 1 base unmatched. CDR3 coding DNA: TGTGCCAGCAGCTTATCTAGCGGGACCGGGGAGCTGTTTTTT. It specifies CASSLSSGTGELFF.

The V and J genes are TRBV5-1 and TRBJ1-1; the D gene is possibly TRBD1 (5 bases). V shed 4 bases and J shed 3 bases, with 13 bases lying between them. The CDR3 totals 14 residues. Germline lookup yields CDR1 SGHRS and CDR2 YFSETQ. The CDR3 spells CASSPVQGHTEAFF. The DNA of the CDR3 is TGCGCCAGCAGCCCTGTCCAGGGTCACACTGAAGCTTTCTTT.

The chain carries TRBV5-4 and TRBJ2-3; 16 bases agree with TRBD2. The CDR3 is 17 residues long. In germline, CDR1 is SGHNT, CDR2 YYREEE (reference sequence). V shed 4 bases and J 3 bases; nucleotides not matched to a gene: 5. CDR3 nucleotide sequence: TGTGCCAGCAGCCTCGGGACTAGCGGGAGGGGGACAGATACGCAGTATTTT. It is translated as CASSLGTSGRGTDTQYF.

The V and J genes are TRBV7-9 and TRBJ1-4; 10 bases align to TRBD1. Germline-derived CDR1 and CDR2 are SEHNR and FQNEAQ (reference sequence). There are 17 residues in the CDR3. V was clipped by 7 bases and J by 5 bases; unmatched bases: 13. CDR3 coding DNA: TGTGCCAGCATCCACGGGACAGGGGTAATGGGAAATGAAAAACTGTTTTTT. As protein: CASIHGTGVMGNEKLFF.

The chain combines TRBV6-1 with TRBJ2-3; TRBD2 aligns across 10 bases. Germline lookup yields CDR1 MNHNS and CDR2 SASEGT. This CDR3 is built from 19 residues. V lost 1 base and J lost 0; bases outside the gene matches: 10. Here the CDR3 reads CASSEVGLAGAPSTDTQYF. The CDR3, as DNA: TGTGCCAGCAGTGAAGTTGGGCTAGCGGGAGCTCCTAGCACAGATACGCAGTATTTT.

This sequence joins TRBV30 and TRBJ2-7; possibly TRBD2 for D (5 bases). Germline loops: CDR1 GTSNPN, CDR2 SVGIG (reference sequence). The CDR3 sequence is 14 residues long. Trimming left V 3 bases short and J 4 bases short, with 16 bases between. CDR3 in amino acids: CAWRFGGPRYEQYF. The CDR3 DNA reads as TGTGCCTGGAGGTTCGGCGGGCCACGGTACGAGCAGTACTTC.

V usage is TRBV6-5 and J usage is TRBJ2-1, with 12 bases identical to TRBD2. The CDR3 runs to 15 residues. V lost 2 bases and J lost 12; bases outside the gene matches: 8. Germline-derived CDR1 and CDR2 are MNHEY and SVGAGI. The DNA for the CDR3 is TGTGCCAGCAGTTACCGGACTAGCGGGGTTATCCGGCAGTTCTTC. This gives the protein CASSYRTSGVIRQFF.

The chain employs TRBV19 and TRBJ2-1; 9 bases align to TRBD1. Germline CDR1 and CDR2: LNHDA and SQIVND (reference sequence). The CDR3 is 16 residues long. Losses at the gene ends were 0 bases for V and 7 bases for J; bases not matched to a gene: 7. CDR3 nucleotides: TGTGCCAGTAGTATAGAGGGGACAGGGAGGGAGAATGAGCAGTTCTTC. Translated, it gives CASSIEGTGRENEQFF.

The rearrangement uses TRBV7-2 and TRBJ1-1; D remains ambiguous. V lost 5 bases and J lost 3, with 16 bases in between. Per the germline V gene, CDR1 is SGHTA and CDR2 is FQGNSA. The CDR3 totals 15 residues. In DNA form, the CDR3 reads TGTGCCAGCAGCCAGAGAGGTGGTCGGTACACTGAAGCTTTCTTT. Its translation is CASSQRGGRYTEAFF.